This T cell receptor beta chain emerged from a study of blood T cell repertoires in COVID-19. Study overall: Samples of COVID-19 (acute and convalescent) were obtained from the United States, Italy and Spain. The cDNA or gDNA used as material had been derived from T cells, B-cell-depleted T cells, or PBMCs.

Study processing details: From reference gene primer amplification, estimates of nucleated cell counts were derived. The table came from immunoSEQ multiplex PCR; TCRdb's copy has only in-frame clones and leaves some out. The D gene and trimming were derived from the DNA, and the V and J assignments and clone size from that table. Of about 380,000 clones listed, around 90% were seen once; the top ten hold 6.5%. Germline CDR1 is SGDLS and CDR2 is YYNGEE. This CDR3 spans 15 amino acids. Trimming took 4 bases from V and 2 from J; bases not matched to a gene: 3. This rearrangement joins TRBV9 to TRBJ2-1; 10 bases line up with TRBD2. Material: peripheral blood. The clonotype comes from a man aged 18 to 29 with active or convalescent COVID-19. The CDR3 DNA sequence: TGTGCCAGCAGCCCAAGCGGGGGGGCCTACAATGAGCAGTTCTTC. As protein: CASSPSGGAYNEQFF.